These T cell receptor beta chains were read from a single sample in a study of T cells expressing NK-cell markers. TCRdb reprocessed the 5' RACE reads and stores each CDR3 protein as one record, lacking DNA. The sample data list roughly 150,000 distinct CDR3 sequences. Sequencing was performed on blood T cells: a sorted CD56 or NKG2C T cell subset, CD4+ or CD8+ T cells, or bulk PBMC T cells (not recorded which). These receptors came from a woman between 18 and 75 years old in good health. Both conserved end residues are part of each CDR3. Fields, in order: V gene, J gene, CDR3 protein.

TRBV4-1,TRBJ1-6,CASSTGGAPLHF
TRBV27,TRBJ2-1,CGSGLAGGVGQFF
TRBV5-1,TRBJ2-7,CASSPLAGVVEQYF
TRBV4-1,TRBJ2-1,CASSQDRASGSNEQFF
TRBV27,TRBJ2-7,CASSLSFYSLYEQYF
TRBV29-1,TRBJ1-5,CSVAGAGGQPQHF
TRBV7-2,TRBJ2-7,CASSIGTSGTYEQYF
TRBV25-1,TRBJ1-1,CASSDRVLAFF
TRBV18,TRBJ2-5,CASSPVSLAQETQYF
TRBV5-1,TRBJ2-3,CASSLMGLSADTQYF
TRBV10-3,TRBJ2-1,CAIRPQGADEQFF
TRBV4-1,TRBJ2-1,CASSQARMRGGTEQFF
TRBV7-9,TRBJ2-1,CASSWLRTSYNEQFF
TRBV2,TRBJ1-2,CASSEEQGAVNYGYTF
TRBV5-5,TRBJ2-7,CASSLAWTGGYEQYF
TRBV7-8,TRBJ1-5,CASSLWQGGNQPQHF
TRBV10-3,TRBJ1-2,CAISESEGRAGYGYTF
TRBV10-3,TRBJ2-7,CAIKSNRDDEQYF
TRBV20-1,TRBJ2-1,CSARDLPNAYNEQFF
TRBV7-9,TRBJ1-2,CASSPARGGGYTF